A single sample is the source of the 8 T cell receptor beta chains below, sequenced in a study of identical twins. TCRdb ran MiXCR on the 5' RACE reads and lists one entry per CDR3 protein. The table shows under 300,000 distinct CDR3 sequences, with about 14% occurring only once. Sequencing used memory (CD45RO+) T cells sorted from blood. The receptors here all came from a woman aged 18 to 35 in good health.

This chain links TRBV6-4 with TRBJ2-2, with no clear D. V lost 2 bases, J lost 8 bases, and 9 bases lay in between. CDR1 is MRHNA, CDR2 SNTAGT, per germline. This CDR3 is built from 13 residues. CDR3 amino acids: CASSDQAQGELFF. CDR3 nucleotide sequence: TGTGCCAGCAGTGACCAAGCTCAAGGGGAGCTGTTTTTT.

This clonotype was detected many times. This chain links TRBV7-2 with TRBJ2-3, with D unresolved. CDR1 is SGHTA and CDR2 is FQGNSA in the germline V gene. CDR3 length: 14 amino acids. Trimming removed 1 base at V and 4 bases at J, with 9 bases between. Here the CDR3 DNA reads TGTGCCAGCAGCTTAGGAAGACCCCCAGATACGCAGTATTTT. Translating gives CASSLGRPPDTQYF.

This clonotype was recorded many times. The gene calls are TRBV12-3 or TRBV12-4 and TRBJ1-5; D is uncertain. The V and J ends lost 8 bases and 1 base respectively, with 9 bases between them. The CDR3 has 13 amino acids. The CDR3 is CASGRSSNQPQHF. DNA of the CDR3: TGTGCCAGCGGAAGGTCAAGCAATCAGCCCCAGCATTTT.

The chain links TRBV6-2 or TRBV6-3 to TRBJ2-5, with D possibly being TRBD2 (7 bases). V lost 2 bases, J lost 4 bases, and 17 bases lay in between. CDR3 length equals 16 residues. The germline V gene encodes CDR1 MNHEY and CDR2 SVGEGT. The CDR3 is CASSYIGRARGETQYF. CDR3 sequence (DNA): TGTGCCAGCAGTTACATTGGGAGGGCCAGGGGAGAGACCCAGTACTTC.

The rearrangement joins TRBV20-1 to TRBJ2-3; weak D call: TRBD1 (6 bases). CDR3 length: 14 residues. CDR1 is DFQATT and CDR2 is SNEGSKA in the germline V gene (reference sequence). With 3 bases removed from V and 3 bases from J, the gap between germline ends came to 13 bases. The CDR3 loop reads CSARRQGITDTQYF. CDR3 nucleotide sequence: TGCAGTGCTAGGCGGCAGGGGATTACAGATACGCAGTATTTT.

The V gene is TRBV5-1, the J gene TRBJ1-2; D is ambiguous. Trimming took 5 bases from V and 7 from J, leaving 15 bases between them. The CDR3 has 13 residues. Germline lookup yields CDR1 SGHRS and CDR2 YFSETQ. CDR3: CASSPTGVGGYTF. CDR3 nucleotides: TGCGCCAGCAGTCCCACCGGGGTGGGTGGCTACACCTTC.

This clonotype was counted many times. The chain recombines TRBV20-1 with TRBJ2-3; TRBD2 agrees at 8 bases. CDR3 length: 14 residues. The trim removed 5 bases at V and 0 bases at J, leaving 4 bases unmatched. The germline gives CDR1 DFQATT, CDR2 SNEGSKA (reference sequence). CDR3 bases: TGCAGTGCTTTACTAGCGGCTAGCACAGATACGCAGTATTTT. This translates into CSALLAASTDTQYF.

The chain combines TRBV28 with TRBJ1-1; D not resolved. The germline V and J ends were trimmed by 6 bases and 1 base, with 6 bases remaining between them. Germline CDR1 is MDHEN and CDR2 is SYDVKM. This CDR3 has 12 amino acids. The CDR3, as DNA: TGTGCCAGCAGGGGATCGAACACTGAAGCTTTCTTT. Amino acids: CASRGSNTEAFF.